The entry below gives a single T cell receptor beta chain sequence along with its context. Its antigen is unidentified. The junction departs from the called germline gene at one end, perhaps through a read error. This entry is derived from a study of shared clonotypes between healthy human individuals. Findings and caveats of the study: Apart from blood, nothing was sampled; tissue repertoires likely differ.

The CDR3 runs 15 residues. Germline V lookup: CDR1 MDHEN, CDR2 SYDVKM. TCRdb's copy holds only in-frame clones and misses some; the assay was immunoSEQ multiplex PCR. The table records 450,000 to 500,000 clones, 76% of them present only once. This sequence originates from a woman between 40 and 55 years old in good health. Some clones in this sample may be carry-over from other donors' samples. The genes are TRBV28 and TRBJ2-7; 7 positions agree with TRBD2. The sample was PBMCs. The CDR3 nucleotides are TGTGCCAGCAGTCAACCAGCGGGATTAGCCTACCAGCAGTACTTC. Translation gives CASSQPAGLAYQQYF.